These 5 T cell receptor beta chains came from one sample sequenced in a study of OX40 agonist ivuxolimab in advanced cancers. The repertoire was sequenced with immunoSEQ multiplex PCR; TCRdb's copy has only in-frame clones and lacks some. The table has tens of thousands of clones, about 90% seen once; the top ten hold roughly 0.34%. Sequences were derived from CD4+ or CD8+ T cells sorted from blood, sampled in a trial of the OX40 agonist ivuxolimab. These receptors all come from an adult with an advanced solid tumor such as melanoma, head and neck, liver or kidney cancer.

The rearrangement links TRBV6-6 to TRBJ2-5, with 9 bases lining up with TRBD1. This CDR3 has 16 amino acids. Losses at the gene ends were 6 bases for V and 2 bases for J; bases not matched to a gene: 10. Germline-derived CDR1 and CDR2 are MNHNY and SVGAGI (reference sequence). The CDR3 is CASRPDRGRGQETQYF. Written as DNA, the CDR3 is TGTGCCAGCAGACCGGACAGGGGAAGGGGGCAAGAGACCCAGTACTTC.

The chain couples TRBV5-1 to TRBJ1-5; D remains unclear. V was pared by 0 bases and J by 3 bases, with 10 bases between. The CDR3 is 15 amino acids. Germline CDR1 SGHRS, CDR2 YFSETQ. CDR3 DNA sequence: TGCGCCAGCAGCTTGGACGGCCACTTCAATCAGCCCCAGCATTTT. Its protein product is CASSLDGHFNQPQHF.

This chain connects TRBV5-1 to TRBJ2-1; D perhaps matches TRBD2 (6 bases). The germline gives CDR1 SGHRS, CDR2 YFSETQ. Trimming stripped 4 bases from V and 8 bases from J, with 16 bases between. The CDR3 is made up of 14 amino acids. The CDR3 region has the DNA TGCGCCAGCAGCCCGCAGGGACTTGGCGATGAGCAGTTCTTC. This codes for CASSPQGLGDEQFF.

The chain employs TRBV28 and TRBJ2-7, with TRBD2 matching over 8 bases. V trimming: 6 bases; J trimming: 5 bases; junction bases outside the gene matches: 15. In germline, CDR1 is MDHEN, CDR2 SYDVKM. This CDR3 has 16 residues. The CDR3 nucleotides read TGTGCCAGCAGGTCCCTAAGGGAGCGGGAGAGAAACGAGCAGTACTTC. This sequence encodes CASRSLRERERNEQYF.

This clone was found once. This chain links TRBV2 with TRBJ1-1; the D is unclear. There are 14 residues in the CDR3. Germline V gene sequence: CDR1 SNHLY, CDR2 FYNNEI. V shed 5 bases and J shed 0 bases, with 10 bases lying between them. Here the CDR3 reads CASSPLGMNTEAFF. CDR3 sequence (DNA): TGTGCCAGCAGTCCCTTGGGAATGAACACTGAAGCTTTCTTT. Combining the CDR3 with reference TRBV2 and TRBJ1-1 gives the whole variable domain EPEVTQTPSHQVTQMGQEVILRCVPISNHLYFYWYRQILGQKVEFLVSFYNNEISEKSEIFDDQFSVERPDGSNFTLKIRSTKLEDSAMYFCASSPLGMNTEAFFGQGTRLTVV.